The clone carrying this T cell receptor beta chain was found many times. This specimen belongs to a study of T-cell reconstitution after alpha-beta-depleted transplantation in children. The CDR3 covers 16 residues. Trimming removed 1 base from V and 3 bases from J; junction bases left unmatched: 6. Germline CDR1 is MDHEN and CDR2 is SYDVKM. Preparation of the TCRbeta library was carried out with unique molecular identifiers. TCRdb re-called the PCR reads with MiXCR, one entry per CDR3 protein. The table has about 200,000 distinct CDR3 sequences, 5.5% to 7% seen once. The input for sequencing was PBMCs, taken before TCRalphabeta/CD19-depleted stem cell transplant. This TCR derives from a boy aged 2 to 10 with acute lymphoblastic leukemia, due to receive a stem cell transplant. J is TRBJ1-5 and V is TRBV28; 7 nucleotides align to TRBD1. The CDR3 DNA follows: TGTGCCAGCAGTTTATTAACAGGGGCCCACAATCAGCCCCAGCATTTT. It yields the protein CASSLLTGAHNQPQHF. Combining the CDR3 with reference TRBV28 and TRBJ1-5 gives the whole variable domain DVKVTQSSRYLVKRTGEKVFLECVQDMDHENMFWYRQDPGLGLRLIYFSYDVKMKEKGDIPEGYSVSREKKERFSLILESASTNQTSMYLCASSLLTGAHNQPQHFGDGTRLSIL.